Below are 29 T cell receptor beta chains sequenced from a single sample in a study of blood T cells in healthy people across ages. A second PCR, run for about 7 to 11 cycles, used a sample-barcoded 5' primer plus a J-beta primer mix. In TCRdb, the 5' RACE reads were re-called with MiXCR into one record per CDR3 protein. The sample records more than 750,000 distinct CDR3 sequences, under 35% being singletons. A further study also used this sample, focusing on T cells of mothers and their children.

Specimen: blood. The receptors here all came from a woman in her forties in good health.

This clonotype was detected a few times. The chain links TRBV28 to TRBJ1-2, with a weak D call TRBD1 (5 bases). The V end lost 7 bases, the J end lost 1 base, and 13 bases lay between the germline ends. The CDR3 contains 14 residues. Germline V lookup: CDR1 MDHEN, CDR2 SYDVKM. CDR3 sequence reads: CASTQGYRNYGYTF. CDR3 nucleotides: TGTGCCAGCACCCAGGGTTACCGTAACTATGGCTACACCTTC.

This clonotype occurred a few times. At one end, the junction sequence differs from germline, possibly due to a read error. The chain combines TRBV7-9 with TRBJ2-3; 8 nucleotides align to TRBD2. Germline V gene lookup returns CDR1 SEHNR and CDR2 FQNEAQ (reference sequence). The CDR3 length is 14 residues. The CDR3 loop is CAGSPSGGSDTQYF. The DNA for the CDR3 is TGTGCCGGCAGTCCCAGCGGGGGCTCAGATACGCAGTATTTT.

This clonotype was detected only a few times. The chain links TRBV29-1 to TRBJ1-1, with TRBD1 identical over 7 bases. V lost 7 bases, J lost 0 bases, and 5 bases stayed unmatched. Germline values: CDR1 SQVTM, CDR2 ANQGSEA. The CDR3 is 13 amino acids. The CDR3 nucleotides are TGCAGCGATAAGACAGGGATGAACACTGAAGCTTTCTTT. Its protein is CSDKTGMNTEAFF.

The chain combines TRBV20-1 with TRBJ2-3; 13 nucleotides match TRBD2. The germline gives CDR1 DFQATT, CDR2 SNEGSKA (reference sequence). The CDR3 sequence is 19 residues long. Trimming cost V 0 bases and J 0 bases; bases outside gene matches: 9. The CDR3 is CSARETGLAGVSSTDTQYF. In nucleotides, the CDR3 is TGCAGTGCTAGAGAAACCGGACTAGCGGGAGTGTCTAGCACAGATACGCAGTATTTT.

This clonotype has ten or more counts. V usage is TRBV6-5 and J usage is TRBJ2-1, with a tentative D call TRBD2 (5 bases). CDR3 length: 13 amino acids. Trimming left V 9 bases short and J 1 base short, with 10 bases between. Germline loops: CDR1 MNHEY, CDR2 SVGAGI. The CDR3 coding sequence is TGTGCCAGGGGCGGACTTTCCTACAATGAGCAGTTCTTC. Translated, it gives CARGGLSYNEQFF.

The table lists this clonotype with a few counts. The CDR3 loop reads CATSRDHGDEQYF. CDR3 coding DNA: TGTGCCACCAGCAGAGATCATGGGGACGAGCAGTACTTC. This chain joins TRBV15 and TRBJ2-7; no clear D. V was pared by 0 bases and J by 5 bases, with 8 bases between. The CDR3 totals 13 residues. Per the germline V gene, CDR1 is LNHNV and CDR2 is YYDKDF (reference sequence).

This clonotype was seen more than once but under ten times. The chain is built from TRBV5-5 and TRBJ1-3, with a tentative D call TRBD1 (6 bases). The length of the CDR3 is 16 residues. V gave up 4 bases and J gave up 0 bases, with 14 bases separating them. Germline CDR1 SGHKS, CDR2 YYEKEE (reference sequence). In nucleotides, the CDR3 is TGTGCCAGCAGCATAGAGACAGGTTCCTCTGGAAACACCATATATTTT. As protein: CASSIETGSSGNTIYF.

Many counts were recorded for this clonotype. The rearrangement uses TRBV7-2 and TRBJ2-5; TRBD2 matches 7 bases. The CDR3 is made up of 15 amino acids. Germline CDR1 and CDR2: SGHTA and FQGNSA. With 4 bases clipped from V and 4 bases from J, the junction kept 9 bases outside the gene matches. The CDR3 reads CASSYGVGGGETQYF. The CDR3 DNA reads TGTGCCAGCAGCTATGGAGTTGGCGGGGGAGAGACCCAGTACTTC.

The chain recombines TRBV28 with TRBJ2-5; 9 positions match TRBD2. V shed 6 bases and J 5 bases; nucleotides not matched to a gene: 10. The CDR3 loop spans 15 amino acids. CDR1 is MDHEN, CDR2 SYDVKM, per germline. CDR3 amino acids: CASSLAGSWGETQYF. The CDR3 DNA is TGTGCCAGCAGCCTAGCGGGGAGCTGGGGGGAGACCCAGTACTTC.

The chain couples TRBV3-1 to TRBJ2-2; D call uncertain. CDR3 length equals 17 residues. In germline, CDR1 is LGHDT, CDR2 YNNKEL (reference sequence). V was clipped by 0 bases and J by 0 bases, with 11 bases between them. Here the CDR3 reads CASSQDARQTNTGELFF. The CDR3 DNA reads TGTGCCAGCAGCCAAGATGCTAGGCAGACGAACACCGGGGAGCTGTTTTTT.

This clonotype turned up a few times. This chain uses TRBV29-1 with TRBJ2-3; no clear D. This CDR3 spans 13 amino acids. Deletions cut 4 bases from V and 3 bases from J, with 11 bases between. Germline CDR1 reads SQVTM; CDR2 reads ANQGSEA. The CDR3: CSVASPETDTQYF. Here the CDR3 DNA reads TGCAGCGTTGCATCGCCGGAAACAGATACGCAGTATTTT.

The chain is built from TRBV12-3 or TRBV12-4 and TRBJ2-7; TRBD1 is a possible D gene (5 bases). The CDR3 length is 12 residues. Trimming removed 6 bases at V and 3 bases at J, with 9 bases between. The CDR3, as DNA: TGTGCCAGCAGGCAAGGGGTCTACGAGCAGTACTTC. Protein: CASRQGVYEQYF.

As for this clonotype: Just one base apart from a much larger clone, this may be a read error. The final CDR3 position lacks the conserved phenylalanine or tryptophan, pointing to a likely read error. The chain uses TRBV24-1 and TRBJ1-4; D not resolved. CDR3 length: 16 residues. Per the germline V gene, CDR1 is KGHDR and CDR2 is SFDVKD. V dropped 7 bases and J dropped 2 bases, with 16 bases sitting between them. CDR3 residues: CATSGTDFATNEKLFL. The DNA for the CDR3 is TGTGCCACCAGCGGAACAGACTTTGCCACTAATGAAAAACTGTTTTTG.

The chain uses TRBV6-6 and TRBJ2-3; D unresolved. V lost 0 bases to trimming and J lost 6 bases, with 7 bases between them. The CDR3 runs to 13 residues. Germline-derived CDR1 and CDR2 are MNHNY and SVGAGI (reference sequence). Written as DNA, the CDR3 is TGTGCCAGCAGTTACTCGGCCCGGGATACGCAGTATTTT. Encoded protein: CASSYSARDTQYF.

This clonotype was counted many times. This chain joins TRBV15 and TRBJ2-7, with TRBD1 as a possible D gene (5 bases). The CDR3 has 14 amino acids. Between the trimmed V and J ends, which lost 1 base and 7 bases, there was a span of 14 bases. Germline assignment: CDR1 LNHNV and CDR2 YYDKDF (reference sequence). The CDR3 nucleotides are TGTGCCACCAGCAGAGGCAGGGCCTCTGGGGAGCAGTACTTC. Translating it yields CATSRGRASGEQYF.

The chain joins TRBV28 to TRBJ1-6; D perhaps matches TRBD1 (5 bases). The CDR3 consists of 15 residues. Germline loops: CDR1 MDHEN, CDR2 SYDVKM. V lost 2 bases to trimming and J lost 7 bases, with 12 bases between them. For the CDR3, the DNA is TGTGCCAGCAGTTTACCGGGACCGAAAAATTCACCCCTCCACTTT. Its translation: CASSLPGPKNSPLHF.

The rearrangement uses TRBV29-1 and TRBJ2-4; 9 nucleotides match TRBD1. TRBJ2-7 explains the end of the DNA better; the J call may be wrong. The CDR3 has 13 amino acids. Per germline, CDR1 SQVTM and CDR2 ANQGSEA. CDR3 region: CSVGQGETYEQYF. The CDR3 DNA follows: TGCAGCGTTGGACAGGGGGAGACCTACGAGCAGTACTTC.

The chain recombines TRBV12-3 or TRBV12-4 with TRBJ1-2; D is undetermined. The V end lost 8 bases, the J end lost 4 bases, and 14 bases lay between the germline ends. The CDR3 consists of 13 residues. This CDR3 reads CASSPTPSYGYTF. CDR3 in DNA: TGTGCCAGCTCTCCCACTCCGAGCTATGGCTACACCTTC.

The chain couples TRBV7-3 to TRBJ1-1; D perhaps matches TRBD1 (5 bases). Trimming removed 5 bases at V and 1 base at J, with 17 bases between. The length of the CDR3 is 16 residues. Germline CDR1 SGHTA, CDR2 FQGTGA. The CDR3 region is CASSPRGGSRNTEAFF. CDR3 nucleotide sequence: TGTGCCAGCAGCCCACGGGGGGGGAGCCGGAACACTGAAGCTTTCTTT.

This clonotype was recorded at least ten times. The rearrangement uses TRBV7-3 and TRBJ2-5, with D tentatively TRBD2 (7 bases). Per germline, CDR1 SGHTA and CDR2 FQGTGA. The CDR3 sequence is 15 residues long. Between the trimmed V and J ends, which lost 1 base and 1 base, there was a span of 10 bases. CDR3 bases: TGTGCCAGCAGCTTAATGGGGGGGCCCCAAGAGACCCAGTACTTC. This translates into CASSLMGGPQETQYF.

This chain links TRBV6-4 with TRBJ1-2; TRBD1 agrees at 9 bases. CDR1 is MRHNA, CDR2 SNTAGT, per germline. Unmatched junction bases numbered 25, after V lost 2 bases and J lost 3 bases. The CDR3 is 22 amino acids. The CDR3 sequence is CASSDRLRGQGIRDDEDYGYTF. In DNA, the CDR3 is TGTGCCAGCAGTGACAGACTCCGGGGACAGGGTATCCGGGACGACGAGGACTATGGCTACACCTTC.

The CDR3 nucleotides read TGCAGTGCAACCGATGCCGGGACGGATAATGAAAAACTGTTTTTT. Protein product: CSATDAGTDNEKLFF. The chain is built from TRBV20-1 and TRBJ1-4; perhaps TRBD1 as D (5 bases). This CDR3 comprises 15 residues. V lost 6 bases and J 4 bases, leaving 18 bases between the germline ends. Germline CDR1 reads DFQATT; CDR2 reads SNEGSKA (reference sequence).

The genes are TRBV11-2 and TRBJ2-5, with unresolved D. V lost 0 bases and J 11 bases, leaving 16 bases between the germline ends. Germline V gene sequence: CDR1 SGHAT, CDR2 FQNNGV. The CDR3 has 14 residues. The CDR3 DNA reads TGTGCCAGCAGCTTAGATTCTGTGGGCAATGGGCAGTACTTC. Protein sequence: CASSLDSVGNGQYF.

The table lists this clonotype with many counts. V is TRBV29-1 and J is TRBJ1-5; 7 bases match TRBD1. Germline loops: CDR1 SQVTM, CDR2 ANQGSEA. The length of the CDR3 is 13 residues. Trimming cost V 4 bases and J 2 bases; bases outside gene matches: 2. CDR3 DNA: TGCAGCGTTGGACAGGGAGGCAATCAGCCCCAGCATTTT. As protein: CSVGQGGNQPQHF.

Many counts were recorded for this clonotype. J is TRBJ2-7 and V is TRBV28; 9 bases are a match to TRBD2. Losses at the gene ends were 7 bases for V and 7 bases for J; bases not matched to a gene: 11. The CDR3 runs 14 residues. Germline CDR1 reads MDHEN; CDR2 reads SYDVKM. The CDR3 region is CASMTKRGVEEQYF. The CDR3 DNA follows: TGTGCCAGCATGACTAAGCGGGGGGTTGAAGAGCAGTACTTC.

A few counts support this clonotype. CDR3 coding DNA: TGCAGCGACGCTGGGGGGACCTCCTACAATGAGCAGTACTTC. It translates to CSDAGGTSYNEQYF. The V and J genes are TRBV29-1 and TRBJ2-1, with D perhaps matching TRBD2 (6 bases). The closer fit of TRBJ2-7 to the DNA end suggests the J call may be wrong. Germline-derived CDR1 and CDR2 are SQVTM and ANQGSEA. This CDR3 has 14 amino acids.

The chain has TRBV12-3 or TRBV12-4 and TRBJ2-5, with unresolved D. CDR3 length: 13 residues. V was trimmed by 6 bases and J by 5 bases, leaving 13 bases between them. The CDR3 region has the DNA TGTGCCAGCAGCAGGAACCTGAGGGAGACCCAGTACTTC. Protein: CASSRNLRETQYF.

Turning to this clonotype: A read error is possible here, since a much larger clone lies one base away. In DNA form, the CDR3 reads TGTGCCAGCAGACACAGGGGGCGGAATTTGTGCTACACCTTC. This encodes CASRHRGRNLCYTF. V usage is TRBV12-3 or TRBV12-4 and J usage is TRBJ1-2; the match to TRBD1 covers 9 bases. Losses at the gene ends were 6 bases for V and 9 bases for J; bases not matched to a gene: 11. This CDR3 region has 14 residues.

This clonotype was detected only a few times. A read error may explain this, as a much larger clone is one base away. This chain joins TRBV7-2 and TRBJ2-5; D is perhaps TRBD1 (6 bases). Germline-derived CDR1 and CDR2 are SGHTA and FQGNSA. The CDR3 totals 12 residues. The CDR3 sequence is CASSSDREAQYF. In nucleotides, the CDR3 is TGTGCCAGCAGCTCGGACAGAGAGGCCCAGTACTTC.